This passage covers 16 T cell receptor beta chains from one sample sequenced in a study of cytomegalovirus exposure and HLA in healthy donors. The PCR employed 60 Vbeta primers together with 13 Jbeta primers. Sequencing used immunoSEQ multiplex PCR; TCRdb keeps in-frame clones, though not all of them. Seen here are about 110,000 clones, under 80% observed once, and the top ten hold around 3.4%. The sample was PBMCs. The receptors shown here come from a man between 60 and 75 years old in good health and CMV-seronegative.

Here the CDR3 reads CASSQDQGDYGYTF. For the CDR3, the DNA is TGTGCCAGCTCCCAGGATCAGGGTGACTATGGCTACACCTTC. The rearrangement joins TRBV18 to TRBJ1-2; tentatively, D is TRBD1 (5 bases). The CDR3 spans 14 residues. V lost 6 bases to trimming and J lost 3 bases, with 14 bases between them. The germline V gene encodes CDR1 KGHSH and CDR2 LQKENI.

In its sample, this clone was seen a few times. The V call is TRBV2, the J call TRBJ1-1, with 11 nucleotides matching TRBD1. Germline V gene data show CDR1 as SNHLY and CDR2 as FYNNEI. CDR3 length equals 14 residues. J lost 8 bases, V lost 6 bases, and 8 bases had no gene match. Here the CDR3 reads CASSVDRGRDEAFF. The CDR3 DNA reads TGTGCCAGCAGCGTGGACAGGGGGCGCGACGAAGCTTTCTTT.

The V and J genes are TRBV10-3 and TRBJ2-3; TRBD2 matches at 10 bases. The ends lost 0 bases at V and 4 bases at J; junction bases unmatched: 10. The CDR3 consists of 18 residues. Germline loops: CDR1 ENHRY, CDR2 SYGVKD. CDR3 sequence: CAISESRASGGIADTQYF. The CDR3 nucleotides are TGTGCCATCAGTGAGTCTAGGGCTAGCGGGGGAATAGCAGATACGCAGTATTTT.

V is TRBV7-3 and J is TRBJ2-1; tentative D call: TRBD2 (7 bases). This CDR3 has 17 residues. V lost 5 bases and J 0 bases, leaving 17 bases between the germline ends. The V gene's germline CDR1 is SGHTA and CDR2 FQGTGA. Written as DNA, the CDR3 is TGTGCCAGCAGCCGATTGGGGGGGGCCAGCTCCTACAATGAGCAGTTCTTC. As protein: CASSRLGGASSYNEQFF.

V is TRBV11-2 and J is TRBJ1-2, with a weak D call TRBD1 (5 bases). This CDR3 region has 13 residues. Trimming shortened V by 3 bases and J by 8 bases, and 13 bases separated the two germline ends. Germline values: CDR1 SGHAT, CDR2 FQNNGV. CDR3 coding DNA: TGTGCCAGCAGCTTTCTCCAGGGTTTCGGCTACACCTTC. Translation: CASSFLQGFGYTF. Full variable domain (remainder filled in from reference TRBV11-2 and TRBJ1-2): EAGVAQSPRYKIIEKRQSVAFWCNPISGHATLYWYQQILGQGPKLLIQFQNNGVVDDSQLPKDRFSAERLKGVDSTLKIQPAKLEDSAVYLCASSFLQGFGYTFGSGTRLTVV.

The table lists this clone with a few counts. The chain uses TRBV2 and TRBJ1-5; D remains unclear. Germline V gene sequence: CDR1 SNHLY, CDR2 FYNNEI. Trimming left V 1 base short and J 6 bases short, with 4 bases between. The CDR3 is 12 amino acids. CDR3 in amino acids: CASSEVIQPQHF. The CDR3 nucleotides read TGTGCCAGCAGTGAAGTAATTCAGCCCCAGCATTTT. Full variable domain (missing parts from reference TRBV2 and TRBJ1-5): EPEVTQTPSHQVTQMGQEVILRCVPISNHLYFYWYRQILGQKVEFLVSFYNNEISEKSEIFDDQFSVERPDGSNFTLKIRSTKLEDSAMYFCASSEVIQPQHFGDGTRLSIL.

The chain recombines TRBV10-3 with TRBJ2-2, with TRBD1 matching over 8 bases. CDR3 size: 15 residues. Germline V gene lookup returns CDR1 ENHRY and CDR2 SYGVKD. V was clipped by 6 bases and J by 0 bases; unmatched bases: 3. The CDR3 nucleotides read TGTGCCATCAGCCCGACAGGGGCGAACACCGGGGAGCTGTTTTTT. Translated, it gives CAISPTGANTGELFF.

The chain's CDR3 is CATSRDGGAGETQYF. The CDR3 region has the DNA TGTGCCACCAGCAGAGATGGGGGGGCCGGGGAGACCCAGTACTTC. This rearrangement joins TRBV15 to TRBJ2-5; D possibly corresponds to TRBD2 (7 bases). Trimming took 0 bases from V and 5 from J, leaving 13 bases between them. This CDR3 has 15 residues. Germline assignment: CDR1 LNHNV and CDR2 YYDKDF (reference sequence).

The CDR3 nucleotides are TGCGCCAGCAGCCAAGATGGGGGAGCGGGGGGGCAAGGAGATACGCAGTATTTT. Its translation: CASSQDGGAGGQGDTQYF. The genes are TRBV4-3 and TRBJ2-3, with 10 bases lining up with TRBD2. Germline CDR1 and CDR2: LGHNA and YSLEER. The CDR3 sequence is 18 residues long. The ends lost 0 bases at V and 5 bases at J; junction bases unmatched: 11.

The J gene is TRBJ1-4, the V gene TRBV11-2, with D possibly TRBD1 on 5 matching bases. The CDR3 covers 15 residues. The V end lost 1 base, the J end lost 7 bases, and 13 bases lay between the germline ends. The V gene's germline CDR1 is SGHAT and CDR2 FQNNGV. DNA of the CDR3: TGTGCCAGCAGCTTAGGGAGCAGGGTAGCTGAAAAACTGTTTTTT. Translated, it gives CASSLGSRVAEKLFF.

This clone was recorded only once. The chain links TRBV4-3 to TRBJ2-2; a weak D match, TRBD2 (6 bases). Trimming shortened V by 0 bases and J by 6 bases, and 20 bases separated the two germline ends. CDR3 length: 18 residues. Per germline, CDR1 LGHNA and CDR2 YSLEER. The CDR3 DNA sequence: TGCGCCAGCAGCCAAGATAATATGAGGGAGGTGGGGGCCGGGGAGCTGTTTTTT. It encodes CASSQDNMREVGAGELFF.

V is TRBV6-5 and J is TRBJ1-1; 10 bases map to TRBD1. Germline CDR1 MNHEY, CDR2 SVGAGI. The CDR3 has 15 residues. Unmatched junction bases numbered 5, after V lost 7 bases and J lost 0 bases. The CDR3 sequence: CASTPDRGMNTEAFF. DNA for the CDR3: TGTGCCAGCACCCCGGACAGGGGGATGAACACTGAAGCTTTCTTT.

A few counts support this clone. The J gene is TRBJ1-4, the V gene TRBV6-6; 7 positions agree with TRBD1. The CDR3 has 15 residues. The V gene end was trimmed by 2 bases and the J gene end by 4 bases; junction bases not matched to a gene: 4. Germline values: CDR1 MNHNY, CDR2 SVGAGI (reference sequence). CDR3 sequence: CASSYRDSNNEKLFF. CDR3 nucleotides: TGTGCCAGCAGTTACAGGGACAGCAATAATGAAAAACTGTTTTTT.

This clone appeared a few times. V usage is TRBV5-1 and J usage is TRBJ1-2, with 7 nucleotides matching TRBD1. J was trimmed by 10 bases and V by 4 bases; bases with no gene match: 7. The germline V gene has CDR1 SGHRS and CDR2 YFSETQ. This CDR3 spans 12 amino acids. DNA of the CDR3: TGCGCCAGCAGCCAGGGGACAGAGAACTACACCTTC. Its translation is CASSQGTENYTF.

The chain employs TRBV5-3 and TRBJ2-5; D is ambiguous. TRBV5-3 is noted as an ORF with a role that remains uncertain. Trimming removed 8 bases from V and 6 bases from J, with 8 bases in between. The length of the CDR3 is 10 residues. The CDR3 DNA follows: TGTGCCAGTACCCTAAAGACCCAGTACTTC. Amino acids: CASTLKTQYF.

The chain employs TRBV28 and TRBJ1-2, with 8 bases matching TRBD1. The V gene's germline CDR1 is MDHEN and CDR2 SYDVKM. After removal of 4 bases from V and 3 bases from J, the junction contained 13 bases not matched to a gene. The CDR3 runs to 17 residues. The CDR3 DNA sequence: TGTGCCAGCAGTTCACCGGCAGGGGGCCAGGGGGACTATGGCTACACCTTC. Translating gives CASSSPAGGQGDYGYTF.